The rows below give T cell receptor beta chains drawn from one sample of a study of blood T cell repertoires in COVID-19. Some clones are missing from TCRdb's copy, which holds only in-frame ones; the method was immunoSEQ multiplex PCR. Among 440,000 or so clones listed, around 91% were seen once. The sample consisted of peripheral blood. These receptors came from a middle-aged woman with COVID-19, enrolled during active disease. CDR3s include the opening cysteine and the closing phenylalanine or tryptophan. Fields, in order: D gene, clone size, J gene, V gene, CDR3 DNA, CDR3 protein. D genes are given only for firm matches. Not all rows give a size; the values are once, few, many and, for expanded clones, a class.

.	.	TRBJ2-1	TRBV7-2	TGTGCCAGCAGCTCTCCGGCGGGACTCAATGAGCAGTTCTTC	CASSSPAGLNEQFF
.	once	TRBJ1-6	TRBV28	TGTGCCAGCAGCCGCAGAACAGTATCGCTTAATTCACCCCTCCACTTT	CASSRRTVSLNSPLHF
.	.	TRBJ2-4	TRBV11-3	TGTGCCAGCAGTCCGGCAGGGGCCAAAAACATTCAGTACTTC	CASSPAGAKNIQYF
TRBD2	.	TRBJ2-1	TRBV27	TGTGCCAGCACAGCGGGAGGATATGAGCAGTTCTTC	CASTAGGYEQFF
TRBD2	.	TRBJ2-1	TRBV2	TGTGCCAGCAACGGGAGGGCGTACAATGAGCAGTTCTTC	CASNGRAYNEQFF
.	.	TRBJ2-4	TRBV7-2	TGTGCCAGCAGCTTCGCCAACGGACAAAGCCAAAACATTCAGTACTTC	CASSFANGQSQNIQYF
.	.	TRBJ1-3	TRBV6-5	TGTGCCAGCAGTTACTATCCAGGCTCTGGAAACACCATATATTTT	CASSYYPGSGNTIYF
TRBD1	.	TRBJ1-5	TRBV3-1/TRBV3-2	TGTGCCAGCAGCCTCGAGGGACAGGGGAGGGTAGGCAATCAGCCCCAGCATTTT	CASSLEGQGRVGNQPQHF
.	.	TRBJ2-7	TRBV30	TGTGCCTGGAGTGTAAGGGACAACTACGAGCAGTACTTC	CAWSVRDNYEQYF
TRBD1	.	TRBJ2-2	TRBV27	TGTGCCAGCGGCGATCCAGGGGGTTCGACCGGGGAGCTGTTTTTT	CASGDPGGSTGELFF
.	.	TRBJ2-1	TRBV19	TGTGCCAGTAGTACGACCCCGGGCGGGGGCTTGGGTGAGCAGTTCTTC	CASSTTPGGGLGEQFF
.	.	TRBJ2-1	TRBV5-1	TGCGCCAGCAGCTTTAGCGGAAGCTCCTACAATGAGCAGTTCTTC	CASSFSGSSYNEQFF
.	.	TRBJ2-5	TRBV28	TGTGCCAGCAGTCCCCCCCATGTCATGTACCAAGAGACCCAGTACTTC	CASSPPHVMYQETQYF
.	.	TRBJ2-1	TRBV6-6	TGTGCCAGCAGTTCCTTAGCTCCCTCCTACAATGAGCAGTTCTTC	CASSSLAPSYNEQFF
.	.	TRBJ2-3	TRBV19	TGTGCCAGTAGTATGAGCAAGCGCTACACAGATACGCAGTATTTT	CASSMSKRYTDTQYF
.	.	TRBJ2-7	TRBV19	TGTGCCAGTAGTATCACCTGGAGGGCCTGGGACGAGCAGTACTTC	CASSITWRAWDEQYF
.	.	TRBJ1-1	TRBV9	TGTGCCAGCAGCGAATTGAGGGGGACTGAAGCTTTCTTT	CASSELRGTEAFF
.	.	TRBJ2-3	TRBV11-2	TGTGCCAGCACCATCTTACCAGTTTACACAGATACGCAGTATTTT	CASTILPVYTDTQYF
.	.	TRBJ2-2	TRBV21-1	TGTGCCAGCAGCAGAGATGACAGGGGCGGCACCGGGGAGCTGTTTTTT	CASSRDDRGGTGELFF
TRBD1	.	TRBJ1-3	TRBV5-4	TGTGCCAGCAGTCGAGCGCCGACAGGGTCTGGAAACACCATATATTTT	CASSRAPTGSGNTIYF
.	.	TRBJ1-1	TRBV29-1	TGCAGCGTTTCCGAGGGCGGGAACACTGAAGCTTTCTTT	CSVSEGGNTEAFF
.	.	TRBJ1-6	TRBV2	TGTGCCAGCAGTCCCCGAGGGCTTACGAATTCACCCCTCCACTTT	CASSPRGLTNSPLHF
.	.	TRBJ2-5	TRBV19	TGTGCCAGTAGTGGAAAGGACAGAGAGACCCAGTACTTC	CASSGKDRETQYF
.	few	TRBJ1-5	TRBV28	TGTGCCAGCAGTTTACTTCGTCAGCCCCAGCATTTT	CASSLLRQPQHF
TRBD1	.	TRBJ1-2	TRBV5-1	TGCGCCAGCAGCTTACAGGGGGCCACCTATGGCTACACCTTC	CASSLQGATYGYTF
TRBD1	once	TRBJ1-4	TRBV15	TGTGCCACCAGCACTGGGACAGTGCGTCCTCTTCATAATGAAAAACTGTTTTTT	CATSTGTVRPLHNEKLFF
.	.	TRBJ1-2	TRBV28	TGTGCCAGCACCCCACTGGGCCGAGGCTACACCTTC	CASTPLGRGYTF
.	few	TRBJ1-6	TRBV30	TGTGCCTGGAGTAGGACACAGGGACCCCTCCACTTT	CAWSRTQGPLHF
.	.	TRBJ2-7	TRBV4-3	TGCGCCAGCAGCCAAGATTCGGCGACAGGCCATTGGGGCTCCTACGAGCAGTACTTC	CASSQDSATGHWGSYEQYF